The clone carrying this T cell receptor (beta chain) was counted a few times. The data are from a study of naive and memory T cell subsets. Four subsets defined by CD45RA and CD27 were sorted after CD3, CD4, CD8 and live/dead staining. Both TRBC1 and TRBC2 were covered by a beta constant-region primer of two equimolar oligonucleotides. A 12-nucleotide UMI and the SP2 primer were added to the cDNA 3' end by oligonucleotide ligation. TCRdb re-derived calls from the UMI-ligation and nested PCR reads in MiXCR, one entry per CDR3 protein. The sample has under 40,000 distinct CDR3 sequences; 10% to 15% are singletons. Germline values: CDR1 MDHEN, CDR2 SYDVKM. There are 12 residues in the CDR3. V lost 5 bases, J lost 14 bases, and 16 bases lay in between.

The receptor comes from a human donor in good health. This chain joins TRBV28 and TRBJ2-1; possibly TRBD1 for D (6 bases). Sequencing used effector memory CD4+ T cells from blood. The subset here: effector memory, CD45RA- CD27-. DNA for the CDR3: TGTGCCAGCAGTGTTCAGGGGAGTAAAGAGTTCTTC. It translates to CASSVQGSKEFF.